This T cell receptor beta chain is from a study of blood T cell repertoires in COVID-19. Study details: From T cells, B-cell-depleted T cells, or PBMCs came the material, which was cDNA or gDNA.

Using immunoSEQ multiplex PCR, the repertoire was profiled, and TCRdb retains in-frame clones only, with some absent. The table lists about 34,000 clones, over 70% of them singletons, with approximately 29% in the top ten. The V and J ends lost 6 bases and 6 bases respectively, with 9 bases between them. The length of the CDR3 is 12 residues. From germline, CDR1 is MDHEN and CDR2 SYDVKM. Material for sequencing was peripheral blood. This receptor was obtained from a man older than 75 with acute or convalescent COVID-19. The chain uses TRBV28 and TRBJ1-5; D is perhaps TRBD1 (5 bases). The CDR3 region is CASRSGTQPQHF. The CDR3 region has the DNA TGTGCCAGCAGAAGCGGGACTCAGCCCCAGCATTTT.